This T cell receptor beta chain was recovered during a study of PD-1 blockade in mismatch repair-deficient tumors. Overall study findings and caveats: Tumor-resident clones, often absent from pretreatment blood, expanded after pembrolizumab and then contracted.

On this clone itself: The antigen is unknown.

The repertoire was sequenced with immunoSEQ multiplex PCR; TCRdb's copy has only in-frame clones and lacks some. The data contain around 25,000 clones, about 88% of them seen just once; the ten biggest clones take up approximately 3%. The CDR3 consists of 15 residues. Germline V gives CDR1 SGHNT, CDR2 YYREEE (reference sequence). Unmatched junction bases numbered 10, after V lost 3 bases and J lost 7 bases. The TCR-sequenced patients were a few responders to pembrolizumab. The material sequenced was PBMCs, taken before pembrolizumab treatment. J is TRBJ2-1 and V is TRBV5-4, with 7 bases fitting TRBD2. This TCR came from an adult with mismatch repair-deficient cancer. CDR3 bases: TGTGCCAGCAGCTGGCCGGATCGGGGGGAAAATGAGCAGTTCTTC. Its protein is CASSWPDRGENEQFF.